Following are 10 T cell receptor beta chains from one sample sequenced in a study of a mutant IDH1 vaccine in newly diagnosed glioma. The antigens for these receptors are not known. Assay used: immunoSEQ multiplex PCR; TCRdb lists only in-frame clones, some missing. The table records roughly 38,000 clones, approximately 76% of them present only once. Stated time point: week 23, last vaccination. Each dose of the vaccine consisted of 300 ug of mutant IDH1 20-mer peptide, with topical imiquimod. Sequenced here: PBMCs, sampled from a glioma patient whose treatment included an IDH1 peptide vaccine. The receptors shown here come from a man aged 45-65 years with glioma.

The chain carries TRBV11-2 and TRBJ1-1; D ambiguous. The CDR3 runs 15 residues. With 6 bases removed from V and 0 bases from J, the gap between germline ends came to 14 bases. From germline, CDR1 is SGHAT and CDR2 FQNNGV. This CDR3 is CASRPVVHMNTEAFF. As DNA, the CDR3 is TGTGCCAGCAGACCCGTTGTACACATGAACACTGAAGCTTTCTTT. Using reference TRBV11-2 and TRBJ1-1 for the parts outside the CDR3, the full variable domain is EAGVAQSPRYKIIEKRQSVAFWCNPISGHATLYWYQQILGQGPKLLIQFQNNGVVDDSQLPKDRFSAERLKGVDSTLKIQPAKLEDSAVYLCASRPVVHMNTEAFFGQGTRLTVV.

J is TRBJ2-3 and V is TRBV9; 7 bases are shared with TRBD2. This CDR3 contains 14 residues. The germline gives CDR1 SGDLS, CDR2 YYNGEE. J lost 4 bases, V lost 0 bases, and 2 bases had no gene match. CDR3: CASSVGGGADTQYF. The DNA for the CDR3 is TGTGCCAGCAGCGTAGGCGGGGGAGCAGATACGCAGTATTTT.

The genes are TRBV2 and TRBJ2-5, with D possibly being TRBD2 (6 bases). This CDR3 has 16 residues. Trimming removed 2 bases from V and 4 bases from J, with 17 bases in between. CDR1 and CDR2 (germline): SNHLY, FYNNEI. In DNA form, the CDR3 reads TGTGCCAGCAGTGAATCGGGAACTAGCCTAGGAGAGACCCAGTACTTC. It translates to CASSESGTSLGETQYF.

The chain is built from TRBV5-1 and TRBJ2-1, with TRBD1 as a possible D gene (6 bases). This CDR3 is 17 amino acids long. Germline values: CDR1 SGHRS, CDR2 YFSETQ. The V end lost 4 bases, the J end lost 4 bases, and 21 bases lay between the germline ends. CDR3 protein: CASSRQRGTWGYNEQFF. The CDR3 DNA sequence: TGCGCCAGCAGCCGGCAGAGGGGGACGTGGGGATACAATGAGCAGTTCTTC. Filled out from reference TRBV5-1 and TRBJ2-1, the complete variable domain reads KAGVTQTPRYLIKTRGQQVTLSCSPISGHRSVSWYQQTPGQGLQFLFEYFSETQRNKGNFPGRFSGRQFSNSRSEMNVSTLELGDSALYLCASSRQRGTWGYNEQFFGPGTRLTVL.

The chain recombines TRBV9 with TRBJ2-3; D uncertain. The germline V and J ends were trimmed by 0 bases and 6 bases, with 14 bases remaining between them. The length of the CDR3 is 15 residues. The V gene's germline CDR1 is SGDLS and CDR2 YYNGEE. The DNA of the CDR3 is TGTGCCAGCAGCGTAGGATCCAGAGTGGGGGATACGCAGTATTTT. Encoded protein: CASSVGSRVGDTQYF.

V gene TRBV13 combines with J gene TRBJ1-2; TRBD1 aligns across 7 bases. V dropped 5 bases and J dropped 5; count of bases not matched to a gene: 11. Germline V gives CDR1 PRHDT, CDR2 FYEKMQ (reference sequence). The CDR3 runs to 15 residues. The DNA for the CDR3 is TGTGCCAGCAGCCAGGGGGGAGGGGCACGGTATGGCTACACCTTC. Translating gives CASSQGGGARYGYTF.

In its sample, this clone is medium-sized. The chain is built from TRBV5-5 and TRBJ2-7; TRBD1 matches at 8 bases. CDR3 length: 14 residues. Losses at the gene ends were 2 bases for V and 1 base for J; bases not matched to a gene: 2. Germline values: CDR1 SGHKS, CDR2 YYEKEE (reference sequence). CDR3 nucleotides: TGTGCCAGCAGCTTTCGGACAGGGTCCTACGAGCAGTACTTC. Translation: CASSFRTGSYEQYF.

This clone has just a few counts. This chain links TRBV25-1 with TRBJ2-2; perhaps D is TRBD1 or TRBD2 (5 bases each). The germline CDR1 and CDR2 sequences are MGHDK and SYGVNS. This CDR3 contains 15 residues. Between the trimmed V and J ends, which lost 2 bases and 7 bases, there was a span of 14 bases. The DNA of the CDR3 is TGTGCCAGCAGTGAAAGAATCTTGGGGGACGGGGAGCTGTTTTTT. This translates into CASSERILGDGELFF.

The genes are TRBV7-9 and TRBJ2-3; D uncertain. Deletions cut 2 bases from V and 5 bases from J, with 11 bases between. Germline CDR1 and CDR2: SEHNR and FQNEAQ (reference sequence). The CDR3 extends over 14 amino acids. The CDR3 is CASSLIRTGDTQYF. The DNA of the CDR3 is TGTGCCAGCAGCTTAATTAGGACGGGAGATACGCAGTATTTT.

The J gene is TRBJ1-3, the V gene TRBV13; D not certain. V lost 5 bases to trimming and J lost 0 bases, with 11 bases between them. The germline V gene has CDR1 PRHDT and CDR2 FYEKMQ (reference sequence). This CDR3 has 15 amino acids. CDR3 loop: CASSAGPGSGNTIYF. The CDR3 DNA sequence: TGTGCCAGCAGCGCCGGGCCCGGCTCTGGAAACACCATATATTTT.